The T cell receptor (beta chain) described here comes from a study of T cells in Graves' hyperthyroidism and ophthalmopathy (dated 2019 in TCRdb). Background on the whole study: To identify TCR V-J signatures that set the groups apart, the researchers used a discovery cohort of 100 patients, made up of 43 with Graves' ophthalmopathy and some 60 with stable Graves' hyperthyroidism. According to the paper, TCR Vbeta CDR3 sequencing was carried out on around 140 peripheral blood samples, which came from around 43 ophthalmopathy, around 74 hyperthyroidism and roughly 17 progressor patients. The 100 or so discovery patients were divided at random into training and test sets in a 7:3 ratio. The study also compared thyroid tissue and blood T-cell repertoires from several Graves' hyperthyroidism patients. Once sampling was done, hyperthyroidism patients were given methimazole at a starting dose of 30 mg daily, whereas ophthalmopathy patients were given high-dose intravenous methylprednisolone. Prospective prediction of ophthalmopathy was tested in an independent validation cohort of some 19 hyperthyroidism patients and 17 patients who later progressed to ophthalmopathy. Findings and caveats that apply to the study as a whole: A model built on a 13 V-J signature distinguished ophthalmopathy from stable hyperthyroidism, reaching over 85% sensitivity and about 81% specificity in cross-validation and 80%/75% in testing. Most expanded thyroid clonotypes (frequency above 0.001) were also detected in blood, a finding suggesting that blood repertoires may reflect thyroid immune responses. No statistical method was used to set the sample size in advance, and investigators knew the group allocation. In validation, progression to ophthalmopathy was predicted by the model with roughly 71% sensitivity and 72.22% specificity, a median of about 6.8 months before onset.

A patient counted as having stable Graves' hyperthyroidism if no progression to ophthalmopathy occurred over 18 months of follow-up. Hyperthyroidism patients were newly diagnosed, with disease duration under 2 months, and aged 18 to 65 years. Patients with uncontrolled infections, other autoimmune diseases, pregnancy or lactation were excluded. Clinical symptoms, serum thyroxine and TRAb, thyroid ultrasound, and orbital computed tomography formed the basis for the diagnoses. Total RNA was extracted using Trizol reagent, and RNA quality was assessed on an Agilent 2100 Bioanalyzer. The TCR beta CDR3 regions were amplified from the RNA transcripts. The TCR CDR3 was subjected to a first round of RT-PCR using the HTBI primer set and the Qiagen OneStep RT-PCR kit. A second multiplex PCR round built the libraries, followed by size selection and purification. Paired-end sequencing of the libraries was performed with 100 bp reads on an Illumina HiSeq2000. In the paper's pipeline: Raw data were processed with SOAPnuke, discarding reads with adapters, uncalled bases, mean Phred below 15, or no exact constant-primer or identifier match. COPE v1.2.5 was used to merge the high-quality paired reads, and each unique nucleotide sequence was defined as a clonotype. MiTCR v1.1 was used to align the clonotypes against IMGT TRBV, TRBD and TRBJ reference segments. Analysis was restricted to V-J combinations with a frequency above 0.0001, which covered just over 98% of repertoires. The TCS score was defined as F50 (clonal expansion) divided by E x V (chaos), with BLOSUM62-based TCRdist calculated between CDR3 peptides within each V-J. Welch's t-statistics and random forest reduced 514 V-J features to roughly 13, which were used in a naive Bayes classifier (R e1071). The Morisita-Horn index was used to measure how similar the thyroid and blood repertoires were. TCRdb cleaned the public reads at Q25 with fastp, built clones with MiXCR and kept in-frame beta chains. When rows share a CDR3 protein, they turn into one entry using the most common DNA and genes. For this entry, the V and J calls and clone size follow TCRdb and not the study's own pipeline. A total of about 610,000 distinct CDR3 sequences appear in this sample, more than 45% of them only once. Approximately 7.5% of the sample comes from the top ten.

Including the terminal cysteine and phenylalanine, the CDR3 comprises 14 residues. Left in the record is the CDR3 DNA by itself, 42 bases read in frame from the first base. CDR1 and CDR2 (MNHEY, SVGAGI) derive from the germline V gene. V trim: 8 bases; J trim: 7 bases; unmatched bases: 10. Note on this clonotype: Its target antigen remains unknown. No per-base quality is available; no much larger clone lies one base away.

The specimen was peripheral blood or thyroid tissue (not recorded which). The clonotype was recovered from a woman between 18 and 29 years old with Graves' hyperthyroidism. The receptor chain draws on TRBV6-5 and TRBJ2-2; 7 central nucleotides agree with TRBD2. The encoded CDR3 is CASLKGGFDGELFF. The base sequence is TGTGCCAGCCTAAAGGGAGGGTTTGACGGGGAGCTGTTTTTT.